This record covers a single T cell receptor (beta chain). Its target is unknown. Other DNA variants within this sample encode the same CDR3. This sample was taken from a study of shared clonotypes between healthy human individuals. Whole-study findings and limits: Estimated richness was generally greater in naive than memory subsets. Only a few donors were included, so the genetic and exposure-history diversity represented was limited.

TCRdb's table, derived via immunoSEQ multiplex PCR, lists solely in-frame clones and lacks some. This sample carries about 2 million clones, about 95% of them seen once, and the ten largest clones take roughly 0.13%. Looked up from germline, CDR1 is SGDLS and CDR2 is YYNGEE. V lost 0 bases and J 1 base, leaving 7 bases between the germline ends. This CDR3 has 14 residues. The V gene is TRBV9, the J gene TRBJ1-1; D call uncertain. The sample was naive CD4+ T cells sorted from blood. Subset in this sample: CD45RA+ positively selected. The origin of this receptor is a young man in good health. The CDR3 DNA reads TGTGCCAGCAGCGTAGGTCCCGCGAACACTGAAGCTTTCTTT. Translated: CASSVGPANTEAFF.